The TCR beta chain under discussion was sequenced for a study of beta chain features in type 1 diabetes. This clone was observed a handful of times. Germline loops: CDR1 MGHRA, CDR2 YSYEKL. This CDR3 has 16 amino acids. The germline V and J ends were trimmed by 1 base and 3 bases, with 14 bases remaining between them. The entirety of the isolated RNA underwent reverse transcription, so expressed TCRB transcripts were sequenced. Clones were read by immunoSEQ multiplex PCR, and TCRdb kept only the in-frame ones, dropping some. The sample has more than 350,000 clones, 10% to 12% seen once; the top ten hold less than 0.06%.

This chain links TRBV4-1 with TRBJ2-3; D gene unclear. Sequences were obtained from naive CD4+ T cells from blood. This sequence originates from a woman aged 18-29 years in good health. CDR3 region: CASSQARHARTDTQYF. In DNA form, the CDR3 reads TGCGCCAGCAGCCAAGCCCGCCACGCGAGGACAGATACGCAGTATTTT.